Below are 3 T cell receptor beta chains sequenced from a single sample in a study of blood T cell repertoires in COVID-19 (TCRdb year 2020). The library was built by means of the immunoSEQ multiplex PCR assay. This is the immuneACCESS table as TCRdb keeps it, with only in-frame sequences that have V and J called. A part of the clones is gone; compared with another copy, unresolved V genes explain less than half, and the rest is unexplained. The sample table lists about 210,000 clones, about 90% of them with a count of one. The top ten constitute 1% to 1.5% of the sample. Sequences were obtained from peripheral blood. Every receptor here comes from a man aged 25-45 years with acute or convalescent COVID-19.

This clone is medium-sized. The rearrangement links TRBV11-2 to TRBJ1-1; 10 bases are a match to TRBD1. The CDR3 runs 14 residues. Trimming removed 0 bases from V and 10 bases from J; junction bases left unmatched: 5. Germline values: CDR1 SGHAT, CDR2 FQNNGV. The CDR3 region is CASSLEGTGAGAFF. CDR3 sequence (DNA): TGTGCCAGCAGCTTAGAGGGGACAGGGGCGGGAGCTTTCTTT.

V is TRBV28 and J is TRBJ1-6; D perhaps matches TRBD1 (6 bases). The CDR3 has 17 residues. V dropped 3 bases and J dropped 9 bases, with 21 bases sitting between them. From germline, CDR1 is MDHEN and CDR2 SYDVKM. The CDR3 loop is CASSFFPGTMSSSPLHF. As DNA, the CDR3 is TGTGCCAGCAGTTTTTTTCCGGGGACAATGAGCAGTTCACCCCTCCACTTT. Using reference TRBV28 and TRBJ1-6 for the parts outside the CDR3, the full variable domain is DVKVTQSSRYLVKRTGEKVFLECVQDMDHENMFWYRQDPGLGLRLIYFSYDVKMKEKGDIPEGYSVSREKKERFSLILESASTNQTSMYLCASSFFPGTMSSSPLHFGNGTRLTVT.

This chain links TRBV21-1 with TRBJ2-2; the DNA was not compared with TRBD2, the D call given in the table. TRBV21-1 has pseudogene status. The CDR3 consists of 15 residues. Here the CDR3 DNA reads TGTGCCAGCAGCACCCTCTTGCGGGACACCGGGGAGCTGTTTTTT. Amino acid sequence: CASSTLLRDTGELFF.